Each of the 12 T cell receptor beta chains below was sequenced from the same sample in a study of long-term antiretroviral therapy in people with HIV. Assay version v3.0 of immunoSEQ was used, and it was run at survey level. Libraries were prepared by immunoSEQ multiplex PCR; TCRdb keeps only in-frame clonotypes and omits some of them. This table has around 30,000 clones, around 96% appearing once. The sequencing here drew on unsorted PBMCs, taken approximately 6.5 years after starting antiretroviral therapy. The receptor set was obtained from a man aged 30 to 45 with HIV.

The V and J genes are TRBV19 and TRBJ1-5, with a tentative D call TRBD1 (6 bases). V shed 6 bases and J shed 0 bases, with 21 bases lying between them. The CDR3 sequence is 18 residues long. Per the germline V gene, CDR1 is LNHDA and CDR2 is SQIVND (reference sequence). The CDR3 protein is CASRQRGRQLYSNQPQHF. The CDR3 nucleotides read TGTGCCAGTAGGCAAAGGGGGAGACAGCTTTATAGCAATCAGCCCCAGCATTTT.

CDR3 sequence reads: CASSPLPQETQYF. The CDR3 nucleotides read TGTGCCAGCTCACCATTACCCCAAGAGACCCAGTACTTC. The rearrangement joins TRBV18 to TRBJ2-5; D not certain. Trimming removed 2 bases from V and 1 base from J, with 5 bases in between. The CDR3 is made up of 13 amino acids. Germline V gene data show CDR1 as KGHSH and CDR2 as LQKENI.

V usage is TRBV7-3 and J usage is TRBJ2-1; 9 bases are shared with TRBD1. The V gene's germline CDR1 is SGHTA and CDR2 FQGTGA. The CDR3 has 14 residues. V lost 5 bases and J lost 5; bases outside the gene matches: 4. CDR3 sequence reads: CASSQRTGDNEQFF. CDR3 bases: TGTGCCAGCAGCCAACGGACAGGGGACAATGAGCAGTTCTTC.

This clone has a single count. The gene calls are TRBV10-3 and TRBJ2-3; 9 bases agree with TRBD2. CDR3 length: 14 amino acids. Trimming took 11 bases from V and 1 from J; bases not matched to a gene: 7. Per germline, CDR1 ENHRY and CDR2 SYGVKD. The CDR3 spells CASRLAGGTDTQYF. DNA for the CDR3: TGTGCCTCCCGATTAGCGGGGGGCACAGATACGCAGTATTTT.

The V gene is TRBV7-9, the J gene TRBJ2-7; 9 positions agree with TRBD2. The V gene's germline CDR1 is SEHNR and CDR2 FQNEAQ (reference sequence). The V gene end was trimmed by 8 bases and the J gene end by 4 bases; junction bases not matched to a gene: 12. This CDR3 is built from 15 residues. CDR3 loop: CASGPGSGGAYEQYF. The CDR3 nucleotides read TGTGCCAGCGGTCCAGGTAGCGGGGGCGCGTACGAGCAGTACTTC.

Only one count was recorded for this clone. The chain has TRBV6-1 and TRBJ1-2; the D gene is possibly TRBD1 (6 bases). The CDR3 has 19 residues. Looked up from germline, CDR1 is MNHNS and CDR2 is SASEGT. V lost 1 base and J 3 bases, leaving 24 bases between the germline ends. Here the CDR3 DNA reads TGTGCCAGCAGTGAAGAATTCGGGAGGGGGAATAGATTTGACTATGGCTACACCTTC. Its translation: CASSEEFGRGNRFDYGYTF.

The chain joins TRBV21-1 to TRBJ2-3; the DNA was not used to check the table's D call, TRBD2. TRBV21-1 is a recognized pseudogene. The CDR3 loop spans 12 amino acids. CDR3 sequence (DNA): TGTGCCAGAGGACTAGCGGGTGATACGCAGTATTTT. This encodes CARGLAGDTQYF.

The gene calls are TRBV5-6 and TRBJ1-2; tentatively, D is TRBD1 (5 bases). CDR3 length equals 12 residues. Germline CDR1 and CDR2: SGHDT and YYEEEE. Trimming cost V 0 bases and J 8 bases, with 8 bases left between them. CDR3 sequence (DNA): TGTGCCAGCAGCTTGGCGGGGGACGGCTACACCTTC. This gives the protein CASSLAGDGYTF.

The chain uses TRBV7-9 and TRBJ2-3; tentative D call: TRBD2 (5 bases). The CDR3 runs 13 residues. V was shortened by 4 bases and J by 6 bases, with 11 bases between the two germline ends. Germline assignment: CDR1 SEHNR and CDR2 FQNEAQ (reference sequence). The CDR3 protein is CASSSSGGDTQYF. The CDR3, as DNA: TGTGCCAGCAGCTCTAGTGGCGGGGATACGCAGTATTTT.

This sequence joins TRBV11-2 and TRBJ2-2; D gene unclear. Per the germline V gene, CDR1 is SGHAT and CDR2 is FQNNGV. Trimming pared 1 base from V and 4 bases from J, leaving 7 bases between. There are 14 residues in the CDR3. CDR3 sequence reads: CASSLAPITGELFF. DNA for the CDR3: TGTGCCAGCAGCTTAGCGCCGATCACCGGGGAGCTGTTTTTT.

This clone was seen once. This chain connects TRBV4-2 to TRBJ2-3, with TRBD2 identical over 7 bases. This CDR3 comprises 15 residues. The ends lost 4 bases at V and 2 bases at J; junction bases unmatched: 6. Germline-derived CDR1 and CDR2 are LGHNA and YNFKEQ. The CDR3 loop is CASSLAGGDTDTQYF. The CDR3 nucleotides are TGTGCCAGCAGCCTAGCGGGCGGGGACACAGATACGCAGTATTTT.

The rearrangement uses TRBV6-6 and TRBJ1-6; tentatively, D is TRBD1 (6 bases). This CDR3 has 14 residues. From germline, CDR1 is MNHNY and CDR2 SVGAGI (reference sequence). V lost 7 bases and J 5 bases, leaving 12 bases between the germline ends. The CDR3: CASILDSNNSPLHF. CDR3 sequence (DNA): TGTGCCAGCATCTTGGACAGCAATAATTCACCCCTCCACTTT.